One and the same sample provided the 15 T cell receptor beta chains below, sequenced in a study of blood T cell repertoires in COVID-19. Here immunoSEQ multiplex PCR was the method, and the copy in TCRdb shows in-frame clones only, minus some. The sample shows fewer than 110,000 clones, around nine tenths of them seen only once. Input material: peripheral blood. The receptor source for this set is a woman aged 30 to 39 with acute or convalescent COVID-19.

The rearrangement links TRBV18 to TRBJ2-1; 9 positions agree with TRBD2. This CDR3 comprises 17 residues. Germline lookup yields CDR1 KGHSH and CDR2 LQKENI. After removal of 4 bases from V and 8 bases from J, the junction contained 15 bases not matched to a gene. CDR3 protein: CASSRNSVAGALYEQFF. The CDR3 DNA sequence: TGTGCCAGCTCACGCAATTCGGTAGCGGGAGCCTTATATGAGCAGTTCTTC.

The chain employs TRBV7-3 and TRBJ2-1, with 10 bases that match TRBD2. V shed 5 bases, J shed 4 bases, and the junction held 5 bases outside the gene matches. This CDR3 spans 15 amino acids. Germline-derived CDR1 and CDR2 are SGHTA and FQGTGA. CDR3 DNA: TGTGCCAGCAGCGAACTAGCGGGGCCATACAATGAGCAGTTCTTC. Protein: CASSELAGPYNEQFF.

This clone was counted a few times. The gene calls are TRBV7-8 and TRBJ1-5, with D perhaps matching TRBD1 (6 bases). The CDR3 sequence is 14 residues long. Per the germline V gene, CDR1 is SGHVS and CDR2 is FQNEAQ. The V end was cut by 6 bases, the J end by 4 bases, with 13 bases between. In DNA form, the CDR3 reads TGTGCCAGCAGACCGAGGGGGTCAAATCAGCCCCAGCATTTT. It specifies CASRPRGSNQPQHF.

The chain links TRBV6-5 to TRBJ1-6, with TRBD1 matching 7 bases. The V and J ends lost 11 bases and 5 bases, in that order; junction bases with no gene match: 6. Per the germline V gene, CDR1 is MNHEY and CDR2 is SVGAGI. CDR3 length: 13 amino acids. The CDR3 spells CAGGTADNSPLHF. In DNA form, the CDR3 reads TGTGCCGGCGGGACAGCCGATAATTCACCCCTCCACTTT.

The chain is built from TRBV21-1 and TRBJ2-7; TRBD2, the D gene given by the table, was not confirmed from the DNA. TRBV21-1 is given as a pseudogene. The CDR3 loop spans 15 amino acids. CDR3 in DNA: TGTGCCAGCAGCAAGGGACTAGCGGACTCCTACGAGCAGTACTTC. It codes for CASSKGLADSYEQYF.

The count of this clone is one. The chain employs TRBV6-5 and TRBJ1-2; 8 bases line up with TRBD1. Germline CDR1 and CDR2: MNHEY and SVGAGI. V was pared by 6 bases and J by 6 bases, with 9 bases of the junction left unmatched. CDR3 size: 14 residues. The CDR3: CASRPRQGFNGYTF. Written as DNA, the CDR3 is TGTGCCAGCAGACCCCGACAGGGGTTCAATGGCTACACCTTC.

This sequence joins TRBV7-2 and TRBJ1-2; tentative D call: TRBD1 (5 bases). Germline-derived CDR1 and CDR2 are SGHTA and FQGNSA. V lost 2 bases and J lost 5, with 12 bases in between. This CDR3 contains 14 residues. The CDR3 DNA sequence: TGTGCCAGCAGCTTAATTTCAGGGCTTTATGGCTACACCTTC. Its translation: CASSLISGLYGYTF.

J is TRBJ1-2 and V is TRBV27; 8 positions match TRBD1. This CDR3 region has 13 residues. The V gene end was trimmed by 4 bases and the J gene end by 8 bases; junction bases not matched to a gene: 6. Germline CDR1 MNHEY, CDR2 SMNVEV (reference sequence). DNA for the CDR3: TGTGCCAGCAGTTCGCCAGGGGGCAGGGGCTACACCTTC. It is translated as CASSSPGGRGYTF.

This sequence joins TRBV20-1 and TRBJ1-1; D is unclear. Trimming removed 3 bases from V and 1 base from J, with 6 bases in between. The germline V gene encodes CDR1 DFQATT and CDR2 SNEGSKA (reference sequence). The CDR3 extends over 12 amino acids. The CDR3 DNA reads as TGCAGTGCTAGTTCAGGGAACACTGAAGCTTTCTTT. It specifies CSASSGNTEAFF.

V is TRBV5-4 and J is TRBJ2-1; TRBD2 matches at 12 bases. V lost 4 bases to trimming and J lost 0 bases; unmatched junction nucleotides: 5. Germline V gives CDR1 SGHNT, CDR2 YYREEE (reference sequence). The CDR3 has 17 amino acids. The CDR3 region has the DNA TGTGCCAGCAGCCCCCGGACTAGCGGGACCTCCTACAATGAGCAGTTCTTC. This encodes CASSPRTSGTSYNEQFF.

The V gene is TRBV11-2, the J gene TRBJ1-2; 7 bases fit TRBD1. Germline V gives CDR1 SGHAT, CDR2 FQNNGV. With 6 bases clipped from V and 2 bases from J, the junction kept 12 bases outside the gene matches. The CDR3 covers 16 residues. The DNA for the CDR3 is TGTGCCAGCAGAGCCCTAGGACAGGCCAAGAACTATGGCTACACCTTC. Residues: CASRALGQAKNYGYTF. Filled out from reference TRBV11-2 and TRBJ1-2, the complete variable domain reads EAGVAQSPRYKIIEKRQSVAFWCNPISGHATLYWYQQILGQGPKLLIQFQNNGVVDDSQLPKDRFSAERLKGVDSTLKIQPAKLEDSAVYLCASRALGQAKNYGYTFGSGTRLTVV.

V is TRBV19 and J is TRBJ1-5, with D maybe TRBD1 (5 bases). The CDR3 loop spans 14 amino acids. The V gene lost 1 base and the J gene lost 5 bases, with 9 bases spanning the gap. The V gene's germline CDR1 is LNHDA and CDR2 SQIVND (reference sequence). The CDR3 loop is CASSIGGGHQPQHF. For the CDR3, the DNA is TGTGCCAGTAGTATAGGGGGCGGCCATCAGCCCCAGCATTTT.

The rearrangement joins TRBV10-3 to TRBJ1-5; D is unresolved. Deletions cut 3 bases from V and 2 bases from J, with 8 bases between. Germline loops: CDR1 ENHRY, CDR2 SYGVKD. This CDR3 spans 14 amino acids. The CDR3 DNA sequence: TGTGCCATCAGTGAAGTCGGGGGCAATCAGCCCCAGCATTTT. This codes for CAISEVGGNQPQHF.

This chain uses TRBV7-3 with TRBJ1-4; the D is unclear. Germline V CDR1 and CDR2: SGHTA, FQGTGA. V was clipped by 0 bases and J by 8 bases, with 7 bases between them. The CDR3 is 13 amino acids. In nucleotides, the CDR3 is TGTGCCAGCAGCTTAACCCGGGGAGAAAAACTGTTTTTT. Its translation is CASSLTRGEKLFF.

The V gene is TRBV5-5, the J gene TRBJ1-5; 8 bases agree with TRBD1. This CDR3 has 17 amino acids. Germline CDR1 SGHKS, CDR2 YYEKEE (reference sequence). The J segment lost 2 bases and the V segment lost 0 bases, leaving 7 bases of the junction unmatched. The CDR3 DNA reads TGTGCCAGCAGCTTGGACAGGGGGTTTGAGCGCAATCAGCCCCAGCATTTT. The encoded protein is CASSLDRGFERNQPQHF.